This T cell receptor beta chain appears in the sequencing data of a study of chemoradiotherapy in HPV16-positive cancers (dated by TCRdb to the early 2020s). Study-level background: Candidate HPV-specific T-cell clones and common TCR motifs were defined through functional T-cell assays on cells from a couple of HPV16-positive patients. The study asked whether T-cell immunity to the HPV oncoproteins E6 and E7 changes during chemoradiotherapy and whether this immunity affects survival. The candidate HPV-specific TCRs and motifs were then tracked in TCR repertoires from 80 to 95 patients with HPV-related cancers. The research as a whole found: The functional definition of HPV-specific T cells came from only a couple of HPV16-positive patients, and the survival association was reported for HPV16-positive patients. Improved recurrence-free survival in HPV16-positive patients was associated with expansion of HPV-responsive T cells during chemoradiotherapy. Expansion of candidate HPV-specific clones and E7-related TCR motifs was observed in the tumor microenvironment during treatment, whereas no such expansion was observed for non-HPV-specific T cells.

With regard to this clone: It has no known antigen specificity. No per-base quality is available; no much larger clone lies one base away.

Repertoires were sampled repeatedly over the course of chemoradiotherapy so that clonal expansion in the tumor microenvironment could be followed. The library came from the immunoSEQ multiplex PCR assay. TCRdb took over this immuneACCESS table, retaining in-frame rearrangements with V and J assigned. Such tables are incomplete; in checked studies, under half of the missing clones stem from an unresolved V gene, and the remainder is unexplained. Recorded for this sample are some 760 clones; around 68% of them occurred a single time. The ten largest account for about 32% of the sample. The germline V gene specifies SGHTS as CDR1 and YDEGEE as CDR2. Trimmed from V: 3 bases; trimmed from J: 4 bases; junction bases lacking a gene match: 5. There are 15 amino acids in the CDR3, from cysteine to phenylalanine inclusive. Only the CDR3 part of the read is kept: 45 bases, read in frame from the first base.

This sequence was found in a human donor with HPV-associated anogenital cancer. The sample in question was tumor tissue, obtained from a patient who underwent chemoradiotherapy. This chain joins TRBV5-8 to TRBJ1-3; 9 nucleotides in the junction match TRBD1. CDR3 reads: CASSSGTGFGNTIYF. The nucleotide sequence is TGTGCCAGCAGCTCCGGGACAGGGTTCGGAAACACCATATATTTT.